This T cell receptor beta chain was sequenced for a study of blood T cell repertoires in COVID-19. Study context: Spain, Italy and the United States supplied samples that represented acute and convalescent COVID-19. T cells, B-cell-depleted T cells, or PBMCs provided the cDNA or gDNA that served as material.

Enrollment of patients from Seattle took place during active infection, with longitudinal follow-up. This CDR3 has 12 residues. V gave up 4 bases and J gave up 1 base, with 5 bases separating them. CDR1 and CDR2 from the germline V gene are SEHNR and FQNEAQ (reference sequence). Produced via immunoSEQ multiplex PCR; TCRdb's table is partial and in-frame only. Among some 68,000 clones, 90% were seen once, and the ten largest hold more than 0.4%. This chain links TRBV7-9 with TRBJ2-7; D remains ambiguous. The TCR comes from a man between 50 and 59 years old with COVID-19, enrolled during active disease. The specimen was peripheral blood. For the CDR3, the DNA is TGTGCCAGCAGCTCCTATTCCTACGAGCAGTACTTC. As protein: CASSSYSYEQYF.